This T cell receptor (beta chain) was retrieved from a study of CD8 T cells in ankylosing spondylitis. The CDR3 runs 15 residues. Germline V gene sequence: CDR1 MGHDK, CDR2 SYGVNS. The ends were cut back, 3 bases at V and 5 bases at J, with 16 bases in the middle. This clonotype was picked up many times. TCRdb re-derived calls from the 5' RACE reads in MiXCR, one entry per CDR3 protein. This repertoire shows 200,000 or so distinct CDR3 sequences, around 24% found once; its top ten account for roughly 6.7%. Sequenced material: blood, either unsorted or a sorted T cell fraction (not recorded which). The receptor was isolated from a male donor with ankylosing spondylitis or in good health (not recorded which). The genes are TRBV25-1 and TRBJ2-5; TRBD2 might be the D (5 bases). The DNA for the CDR3 is TGTGCCAGCAGTGAGACCACTAGGAAGTCGGAGACCCAGTACTTC. Translation: CASSETTRKSETQYF.